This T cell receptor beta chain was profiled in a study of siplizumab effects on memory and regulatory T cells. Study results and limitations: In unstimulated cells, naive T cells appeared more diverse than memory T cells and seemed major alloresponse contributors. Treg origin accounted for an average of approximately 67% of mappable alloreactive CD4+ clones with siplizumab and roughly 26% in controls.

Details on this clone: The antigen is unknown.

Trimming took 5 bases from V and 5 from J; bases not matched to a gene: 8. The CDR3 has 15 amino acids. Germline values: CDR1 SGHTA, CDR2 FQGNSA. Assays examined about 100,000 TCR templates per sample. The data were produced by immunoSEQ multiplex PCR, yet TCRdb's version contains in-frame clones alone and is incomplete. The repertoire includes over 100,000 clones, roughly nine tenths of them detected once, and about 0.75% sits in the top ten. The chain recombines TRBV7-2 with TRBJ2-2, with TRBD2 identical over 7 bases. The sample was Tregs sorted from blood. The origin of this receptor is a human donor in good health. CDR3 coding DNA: TGTGCCAGCAGCGGACGGGGAGGGGCAACCGGGGAGCTGTTTTTT. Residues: CASSGRGGATGELFF. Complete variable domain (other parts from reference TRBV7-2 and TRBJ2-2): GAGVSQSPSNKVTEKGKDVELRCDPISGHTALYWYRQSLGQGLEFLIYFQGNSAPDKSGLPSDRFSAERTGGSVSTLTIQRTQQEDSAVYLCASSGRGGATGELFFGEGSRLTVL.